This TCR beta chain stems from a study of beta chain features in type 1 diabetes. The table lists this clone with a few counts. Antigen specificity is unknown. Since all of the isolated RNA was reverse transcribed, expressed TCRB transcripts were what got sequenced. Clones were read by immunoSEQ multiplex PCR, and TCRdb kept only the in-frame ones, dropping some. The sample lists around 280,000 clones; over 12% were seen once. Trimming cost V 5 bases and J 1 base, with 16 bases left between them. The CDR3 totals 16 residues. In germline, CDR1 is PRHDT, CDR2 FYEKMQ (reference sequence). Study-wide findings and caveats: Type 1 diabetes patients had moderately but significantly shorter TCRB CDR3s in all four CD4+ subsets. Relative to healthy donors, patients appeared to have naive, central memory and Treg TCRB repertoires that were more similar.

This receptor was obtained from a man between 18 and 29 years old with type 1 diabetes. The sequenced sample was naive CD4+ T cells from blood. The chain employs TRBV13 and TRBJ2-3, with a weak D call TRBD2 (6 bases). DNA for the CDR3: TGTGCCAGCAGCACCGAGTCGGGGGTTGGCACAGATACGCAGTATTTT. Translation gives CASSTESGVGTDTQYF.